What follows are 5 T cell receptor beta chains derived from one specimen sequenced in a study of blood T cell repertoires in COVID-19. Generated by immunoSEQ multiplex PCR, the TCRdb table keeps only in-frame clones and is missing some. The sample contains 100,000 or so clones, 82% of which appear only once. Sequences were obtained from peripheral blood. The receptors shown here come from a woman of 80 years or more with acute or convalescent COVID-19.

This chain joins TRBV4-1 and TRBJ1-1; no clear D gene. Germline assignment: CDR1 MGHRA and CDR2 YSYEKL. Trimming stripped 4 bases from V and 6 bases from J, with 12 bases between. This CDR3 region has 13 residues. The CDR3 nucleotides read TGCGCCAGCAGCCGGCTTTTGCTCGCTGAAGCTTTCTTT. Translating gives CASSRLLLAEAFF.

The genes are TRBV2 and TRBJ1-2; 7 bases match TRBD1. Germline CDR1 reads SNHLY; CDR2 reads FYNNEI. The CDR3 is 14 amino acids. The V and J ends lost 7 bases and 5 bases, in that order; junction bases with no gene match: 10. Here the CDR3 DNA reads TGTGCCAGCATCTTACAGGGGATATCATATGGCTACACCTTC. Translating gives CASILQGISYGYTF.

The V gene is TRBV20-1, the J gene TRBJ1-5; possibly TRBD1 for D (5 bases). V lost 3 bases, J lost 6 bases, and 24 bases lay in between. This CDR3 is 17 amino acids long. Germline V lookup: CDR1 DFQATT, CDR2 SNEGSKA (reference sequence). The CDR3 protein is CSASSQGGPWASQPQHF. CDR3 coding DNA: TGCAGTGCTAGTAGCCAGGGAGGTCCCTGGGCCAGTCAGCCCCAGCATTTT.

This sequence joins TRBV6-5 and TRBJ1-1; D might be TRBD1 (6 bases). The CDR3 is made up of 13 amino acids. Germline V gives CDR1 MNHEY, CDR2 SVGAGI. Between the trimmed V and J ends, which lost 7 bases and 4 bases, there was a span of 13 bases. CDR3 DNA: TGTGCCAGCATGGGGGCGACCACCACTGAAGCTTTCTTT. Its translation: CASMGATTTEAFF.

The chain couples TRBV6-5 to TRBJ1-6; TRBD1 agrees at 9 bases. The CDR3 spans 15 residues. CDR1 and CDR2 from the germline V gene are MNHEY and SVGAGI. V gave up 7 bases and J gave up 7 bases; unmatched junction bases: 8. CDR3 sequence (DNA): TGTGCCAGCAACCCAGGAGGACAGGGGAATTCACCCCTCCACTTT. It specifies CASNPGGQGNSPLHF.